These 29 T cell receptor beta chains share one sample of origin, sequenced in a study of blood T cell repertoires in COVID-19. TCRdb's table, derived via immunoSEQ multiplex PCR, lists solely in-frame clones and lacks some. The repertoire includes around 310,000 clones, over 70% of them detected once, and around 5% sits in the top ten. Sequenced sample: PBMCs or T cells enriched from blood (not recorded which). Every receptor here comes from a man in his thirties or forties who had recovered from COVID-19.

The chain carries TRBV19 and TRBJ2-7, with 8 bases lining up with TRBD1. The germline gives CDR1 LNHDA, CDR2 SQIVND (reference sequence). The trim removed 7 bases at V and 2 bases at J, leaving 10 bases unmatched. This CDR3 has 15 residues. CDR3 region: CASTSAGGSTYEQYF. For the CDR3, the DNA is TGTGCCAGTACCTCCGCAGGGGGCAGCACCTACGAGCAGTACTTC.

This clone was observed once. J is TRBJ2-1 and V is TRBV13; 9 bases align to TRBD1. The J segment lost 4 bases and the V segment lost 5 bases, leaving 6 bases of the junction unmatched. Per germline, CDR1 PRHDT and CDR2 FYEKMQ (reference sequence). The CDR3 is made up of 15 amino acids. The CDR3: CASSPDRGMYNEQFF. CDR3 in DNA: TGTGCCAGCAGCCCGGACAGGGGCATGTACAATGAGCAGTTCTTC.

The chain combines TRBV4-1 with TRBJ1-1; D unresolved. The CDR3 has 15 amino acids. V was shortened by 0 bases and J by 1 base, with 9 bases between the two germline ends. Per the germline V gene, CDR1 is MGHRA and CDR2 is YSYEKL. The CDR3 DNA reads TGCGCCAGCAGCCAAGAAAGAAACAGGAACACTGAAGCTTTCTTT. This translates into CASSQERNRNTEAFF.

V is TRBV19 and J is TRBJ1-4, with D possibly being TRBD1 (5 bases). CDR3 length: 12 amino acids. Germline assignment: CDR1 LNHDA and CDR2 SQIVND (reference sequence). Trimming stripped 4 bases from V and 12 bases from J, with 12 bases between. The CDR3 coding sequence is TGTGCCAGTAGTACCCAAATAGGGGAACTGTTTTTT. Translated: CASSTQIGELFF.

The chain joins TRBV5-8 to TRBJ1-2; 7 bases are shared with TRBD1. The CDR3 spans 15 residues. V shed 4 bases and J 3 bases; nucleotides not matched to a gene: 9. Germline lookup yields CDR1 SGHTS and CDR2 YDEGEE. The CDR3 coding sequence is TGTGCCAGCAGCCGCCCCCAGGGGGGCGACTATGGCTACACCTTC. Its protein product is CASSRPQGGDYGYTF.

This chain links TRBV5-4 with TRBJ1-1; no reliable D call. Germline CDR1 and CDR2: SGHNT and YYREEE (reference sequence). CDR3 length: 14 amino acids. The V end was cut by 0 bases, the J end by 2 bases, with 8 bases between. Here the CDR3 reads CASSLGSSNTEAFF. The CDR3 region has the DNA TGTGCCAGCAGCTTGGGTAGCAGTAACACTGAAGCTTTCTTT.

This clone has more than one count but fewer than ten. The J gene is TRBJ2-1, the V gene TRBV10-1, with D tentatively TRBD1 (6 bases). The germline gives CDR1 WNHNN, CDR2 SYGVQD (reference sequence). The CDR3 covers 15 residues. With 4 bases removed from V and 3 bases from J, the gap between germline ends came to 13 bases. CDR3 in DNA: TGCGCCAGCAGTGGGCGGCTGGACAGCTACAATGAGCAGTTCTTC. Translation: CASSGRLDSYNEQFF.

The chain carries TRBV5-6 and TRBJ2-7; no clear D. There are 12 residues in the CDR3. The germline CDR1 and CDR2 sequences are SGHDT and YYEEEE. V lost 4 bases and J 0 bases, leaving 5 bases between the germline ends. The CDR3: CASSIDSYEQYF. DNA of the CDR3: TGTGCCAGCAGCATAGACTCCTACGAGCAGTACTTC.

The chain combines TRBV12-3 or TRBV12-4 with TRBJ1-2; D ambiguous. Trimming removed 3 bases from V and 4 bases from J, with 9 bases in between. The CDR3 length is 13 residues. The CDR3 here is CASSFGDSYGYTF. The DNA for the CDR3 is TGTGCCAGCAGTTTCGGGGATAGCTATGGCTACACCTTC.

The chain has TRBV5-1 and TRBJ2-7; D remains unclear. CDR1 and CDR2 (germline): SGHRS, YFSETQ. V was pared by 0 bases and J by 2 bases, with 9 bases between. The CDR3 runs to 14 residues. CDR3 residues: CASSLGQVTYEQYF. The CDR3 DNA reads TGCGCCAGCAGCTTGGGGCAGGTAACCTACGAGCAGTACTTC.

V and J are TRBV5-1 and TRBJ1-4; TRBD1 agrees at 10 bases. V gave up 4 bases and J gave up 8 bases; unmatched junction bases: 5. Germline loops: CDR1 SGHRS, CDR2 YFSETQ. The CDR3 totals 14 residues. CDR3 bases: TGCGCCAGCAGCCGGGGACAGGGGAGCGAAAAACTGTTTTTT. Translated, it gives CASSRGQGSEKLFF.

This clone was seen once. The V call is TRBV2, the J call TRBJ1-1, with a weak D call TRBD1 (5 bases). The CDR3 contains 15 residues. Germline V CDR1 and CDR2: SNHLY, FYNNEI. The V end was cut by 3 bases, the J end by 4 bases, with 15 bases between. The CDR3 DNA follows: TGTGCCAGCAGTGACTACGGGGCGGGGTCCACTGAAGCTTTCTTT. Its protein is CASSDYGAGSTEAFF.

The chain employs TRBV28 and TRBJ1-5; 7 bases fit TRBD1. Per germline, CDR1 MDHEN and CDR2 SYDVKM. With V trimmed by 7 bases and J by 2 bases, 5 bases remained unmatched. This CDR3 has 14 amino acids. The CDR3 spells CASTRGQGNQPQHF. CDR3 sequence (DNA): TGTGCCAGCACCCGAGGACAGGGCAATCAGCCCCAGCATTTT.

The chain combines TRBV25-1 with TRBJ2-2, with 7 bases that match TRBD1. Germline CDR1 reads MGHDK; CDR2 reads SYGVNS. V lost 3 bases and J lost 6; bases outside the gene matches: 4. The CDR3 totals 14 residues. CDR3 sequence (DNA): TGTGCCAGCAGTGAGGTAGGGGGCCCCGGGGAGCTGTTTTTT. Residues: CASSEVGGPGELFF.

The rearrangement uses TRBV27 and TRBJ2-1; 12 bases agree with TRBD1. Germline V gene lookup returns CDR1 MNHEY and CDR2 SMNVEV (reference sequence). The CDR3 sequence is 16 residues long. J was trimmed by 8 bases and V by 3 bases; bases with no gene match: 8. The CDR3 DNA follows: TGTGCCAGCAGTTTCATTCAGGGACAGGGGGCCGATGAGCAGTTCTTC. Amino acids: CASSFIQGQGADEQFF.

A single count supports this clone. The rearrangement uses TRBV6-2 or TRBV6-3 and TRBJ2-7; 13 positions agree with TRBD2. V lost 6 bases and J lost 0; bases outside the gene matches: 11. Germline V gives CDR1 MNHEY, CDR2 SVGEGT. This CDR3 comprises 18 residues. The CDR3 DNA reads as TGTGCCAGCAGCCCCCGACTAGCGGGGGGTCTAAGCTCCTACGAGCAGTACTTC. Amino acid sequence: CASSPRLAGGLSSYEQYF.

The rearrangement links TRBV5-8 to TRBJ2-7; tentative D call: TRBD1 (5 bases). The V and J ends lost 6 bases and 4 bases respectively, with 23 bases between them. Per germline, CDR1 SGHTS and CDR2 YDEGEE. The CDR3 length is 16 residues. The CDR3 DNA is TGTGCCAGCACGGGCAGGGAAGGTTTAGGCAATTACGAGCAGTACTTC. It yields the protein CASTGREGLGNYEQYF.

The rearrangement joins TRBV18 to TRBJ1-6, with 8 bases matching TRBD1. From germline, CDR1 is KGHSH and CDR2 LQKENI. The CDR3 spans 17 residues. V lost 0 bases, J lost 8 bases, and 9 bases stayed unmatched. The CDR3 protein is CASSPPRDRWEHSPLHF. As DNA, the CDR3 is TGTGCCAGCTCACCACCCCGGGACAGGTGGGAACATTCACCCCTCCACTTT.

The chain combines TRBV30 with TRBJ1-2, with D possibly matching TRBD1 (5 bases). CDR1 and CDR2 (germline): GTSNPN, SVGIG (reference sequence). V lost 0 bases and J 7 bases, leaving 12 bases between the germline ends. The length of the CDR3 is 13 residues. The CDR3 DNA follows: TGTGCCTGGAGTGTATACAGGCTTCTTGGCTACACCTTC. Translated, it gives CAWSVYRLLGYTF.

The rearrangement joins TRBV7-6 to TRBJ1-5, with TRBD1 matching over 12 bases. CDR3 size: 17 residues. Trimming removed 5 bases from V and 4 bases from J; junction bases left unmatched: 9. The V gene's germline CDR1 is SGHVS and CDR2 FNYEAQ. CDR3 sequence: CASSPTLGQGANQPQHF. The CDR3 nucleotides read TGTGCCAGCAGCCCAACGCTGGGACAGGGGGCAAATCAGCCCCAGCATTTT.

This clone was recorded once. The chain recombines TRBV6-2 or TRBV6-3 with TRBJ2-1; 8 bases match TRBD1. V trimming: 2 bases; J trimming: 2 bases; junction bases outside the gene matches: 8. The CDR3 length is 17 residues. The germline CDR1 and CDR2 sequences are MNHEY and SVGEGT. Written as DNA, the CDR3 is TGTGCCAGCAGTTACCTAACAGGGGGGATCACCTACAATGAGCAGTTCTTC. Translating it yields CASSYLTGGITYNEQFF.

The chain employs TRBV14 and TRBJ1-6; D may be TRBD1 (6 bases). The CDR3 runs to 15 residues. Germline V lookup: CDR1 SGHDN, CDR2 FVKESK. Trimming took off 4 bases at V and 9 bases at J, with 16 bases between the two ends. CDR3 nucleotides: TGTGCCAGCAGCCGGGGACATCCCACCTTTTCACCCCTCCACTTT. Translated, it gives CASSRGHPTFSPLHF.

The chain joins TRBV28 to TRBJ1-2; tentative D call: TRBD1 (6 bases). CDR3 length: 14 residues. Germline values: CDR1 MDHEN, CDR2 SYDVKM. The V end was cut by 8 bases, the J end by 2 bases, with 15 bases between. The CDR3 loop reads CASRTGTHNYGYTF. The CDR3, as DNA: TGTGCCAGCCGCACCGGGACACACAACTATGGCTACACCTTC.

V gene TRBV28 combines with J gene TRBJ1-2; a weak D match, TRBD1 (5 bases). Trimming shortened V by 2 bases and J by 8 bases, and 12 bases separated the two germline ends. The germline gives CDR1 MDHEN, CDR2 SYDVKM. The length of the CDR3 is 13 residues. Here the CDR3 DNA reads TGTGCCAGCAGTTTAGCGGCAGGGCGCGGCTACACCTTC. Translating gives CASSLAAGRGYTF.

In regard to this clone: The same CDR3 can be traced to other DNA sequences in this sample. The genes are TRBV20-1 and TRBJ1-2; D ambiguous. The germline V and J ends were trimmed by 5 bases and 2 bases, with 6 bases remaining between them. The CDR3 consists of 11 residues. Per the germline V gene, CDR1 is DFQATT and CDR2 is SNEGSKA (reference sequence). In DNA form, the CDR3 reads TGCAGTGCTGCGGAAAACTATGGCTACACCTTC. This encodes CSAAENYGYTF.

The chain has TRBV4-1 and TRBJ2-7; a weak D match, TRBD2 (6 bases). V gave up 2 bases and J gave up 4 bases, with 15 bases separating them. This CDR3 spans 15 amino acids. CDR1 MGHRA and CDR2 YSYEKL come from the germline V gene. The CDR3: CASSQSPGLGYEQYF. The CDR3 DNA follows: TGCGCCAGCAGCCAATCTCCGGGACTTGGGTACGAGCAGTACTTC.

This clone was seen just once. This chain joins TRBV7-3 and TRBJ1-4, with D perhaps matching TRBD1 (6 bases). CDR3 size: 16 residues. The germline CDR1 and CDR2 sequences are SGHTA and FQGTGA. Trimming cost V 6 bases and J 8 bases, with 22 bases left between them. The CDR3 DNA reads TGTGCCAGCAGGCCTGGGAAAGGACAGATTGGGGAAAAACTGTTTTTT. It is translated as CASRPGKGQIGEKLFF.

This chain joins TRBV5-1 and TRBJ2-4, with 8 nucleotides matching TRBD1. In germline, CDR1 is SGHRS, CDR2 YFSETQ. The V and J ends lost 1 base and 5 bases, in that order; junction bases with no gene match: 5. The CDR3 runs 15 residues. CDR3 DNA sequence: TGCGCCAGCAGCTTGATACAGGGGGTCGAAAACATTCAGTACTTC. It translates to CASSLIQGVENIQYF.

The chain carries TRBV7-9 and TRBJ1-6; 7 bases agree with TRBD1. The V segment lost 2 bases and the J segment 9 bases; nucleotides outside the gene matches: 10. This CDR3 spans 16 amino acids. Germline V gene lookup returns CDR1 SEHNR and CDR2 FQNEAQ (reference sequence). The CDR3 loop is CASSLRGRQGGSPLHF. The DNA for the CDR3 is TGTGCCAGCAGCTTAAGGGGCCGGCAGGGGGGTTCACCCCTCCACTTT.